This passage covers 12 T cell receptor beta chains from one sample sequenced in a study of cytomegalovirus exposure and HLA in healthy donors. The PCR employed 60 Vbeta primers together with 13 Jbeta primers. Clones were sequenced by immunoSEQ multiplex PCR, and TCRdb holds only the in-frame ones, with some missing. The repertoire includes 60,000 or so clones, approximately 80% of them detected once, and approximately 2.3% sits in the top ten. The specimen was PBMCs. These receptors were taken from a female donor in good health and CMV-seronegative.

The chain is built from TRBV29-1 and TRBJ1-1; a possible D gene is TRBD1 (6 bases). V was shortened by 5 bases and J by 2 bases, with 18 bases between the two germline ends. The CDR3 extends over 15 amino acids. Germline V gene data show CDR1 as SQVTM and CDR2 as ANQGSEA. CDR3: CSVQPRTAYNTEAFF. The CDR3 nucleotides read TGCAGCGTTCAACCCCGGACAGCTTATAACACTGAAGCTTTCTTT.

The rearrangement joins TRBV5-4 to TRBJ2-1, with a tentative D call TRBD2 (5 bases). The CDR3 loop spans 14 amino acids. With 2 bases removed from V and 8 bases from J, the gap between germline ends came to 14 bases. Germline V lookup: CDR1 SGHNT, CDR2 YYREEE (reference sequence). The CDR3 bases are TGTGCCAGCAGCTTCGAGGGAGCCGGGGATGAGCAGTTCTTC. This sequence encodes CASSFEGAGDEQFF.

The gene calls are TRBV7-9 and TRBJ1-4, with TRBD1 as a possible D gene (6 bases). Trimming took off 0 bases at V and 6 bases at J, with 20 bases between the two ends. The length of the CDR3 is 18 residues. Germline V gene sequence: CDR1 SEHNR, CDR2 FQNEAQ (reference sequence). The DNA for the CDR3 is TGTGCCAGCAGCTTAGCCAGATCGATCGGGCAGGGGTATGAAAAACTGTTTTTT. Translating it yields CASSLARSIGQGYEKLFF.

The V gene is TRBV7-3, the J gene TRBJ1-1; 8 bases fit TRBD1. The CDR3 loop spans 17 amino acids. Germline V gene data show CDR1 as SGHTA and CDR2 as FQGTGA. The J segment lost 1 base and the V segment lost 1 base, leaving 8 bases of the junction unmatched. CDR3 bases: TGTGCCAGCAGCTTAATTCCCCGGACAGGGAGGAACACTGAAGCTTTCTTT. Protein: CASSLIPRTGRNTEAFF. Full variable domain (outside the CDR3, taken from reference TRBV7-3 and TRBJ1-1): GAGVSQTPSNKVTEKGKYVELRCDPISGHTALYWYRQSLGQGPEFLIYFQGTGAADDSGLPNDRFFAVRPEGSVSTLKIQRTERGDSAVYLCASSLIPRTGRNTEAFFGQGTRLTVV.

For the CDR3, the DNA is TGTGCCAGCAGTCCCCCGGTAGGCAGGAGGGGCTACACCTTC. This gives the protein CASSPPVGRRGYTF. The V gene is TRBV28, the J gene TRBJ1-2; D remains unclear. The germline V and J ends were trimmed by 5 bases and 8 bases, with 18 bases remaining between them. Germline CDR1 is MDHEN and CDR2 is SYDVKM. The CDR3 spans 14 residues.

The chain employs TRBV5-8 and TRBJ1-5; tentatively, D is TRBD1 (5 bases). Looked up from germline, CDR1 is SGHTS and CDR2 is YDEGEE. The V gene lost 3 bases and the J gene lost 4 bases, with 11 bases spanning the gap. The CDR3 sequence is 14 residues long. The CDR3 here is CASSYRGSNQPQHF. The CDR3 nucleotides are TGTGCCAGCAGCTATCGGGGGAGTAATCAGCCCCAGCATTTT.

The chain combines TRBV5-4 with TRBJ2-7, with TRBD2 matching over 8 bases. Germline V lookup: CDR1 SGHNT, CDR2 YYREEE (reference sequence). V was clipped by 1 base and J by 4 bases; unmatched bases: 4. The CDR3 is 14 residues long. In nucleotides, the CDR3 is TGTGCCAGCAGCTTGCCGGGGGGGCCGTACGAGCAGTACTTC. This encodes CASSLPGGPYEQYF.

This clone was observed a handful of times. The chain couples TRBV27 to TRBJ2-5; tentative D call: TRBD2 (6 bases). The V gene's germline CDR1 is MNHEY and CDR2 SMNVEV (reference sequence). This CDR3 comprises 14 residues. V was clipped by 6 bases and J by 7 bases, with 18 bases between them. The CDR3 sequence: CASSHRPGGGTQYF. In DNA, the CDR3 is TGTGCCAGCAGCCACAGACCCGGGGGTGGGACCCAGTACTTC.

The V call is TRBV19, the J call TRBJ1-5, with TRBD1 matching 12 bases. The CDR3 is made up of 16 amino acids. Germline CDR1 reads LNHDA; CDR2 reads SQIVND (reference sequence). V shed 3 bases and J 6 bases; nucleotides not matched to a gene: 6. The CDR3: CASSMLGQGAGQPQHF. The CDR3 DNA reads TGTGCCAGTAGTATGTTGGGACAGGGGGCAGGTCAGCCCCAGCATTTT.

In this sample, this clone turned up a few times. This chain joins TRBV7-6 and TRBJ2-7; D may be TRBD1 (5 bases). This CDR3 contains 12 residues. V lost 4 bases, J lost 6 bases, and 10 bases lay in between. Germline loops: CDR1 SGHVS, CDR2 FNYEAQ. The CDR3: CASSSQGSEQYF. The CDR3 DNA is TGTGCCAGCAGCTCTCAGGGTTCCGAGCAGTACTTC. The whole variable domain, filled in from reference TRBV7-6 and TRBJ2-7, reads GAGVSQSPRYKVTKRGQDVALRCDPISGHVSLYWYRQALGQGPEFLTYFNYEAQQDKSGLPNDRFSAERPEGSISTLTIQRTEQRDSAMYRCASSSQGSEQYFGPGTRLTVT.

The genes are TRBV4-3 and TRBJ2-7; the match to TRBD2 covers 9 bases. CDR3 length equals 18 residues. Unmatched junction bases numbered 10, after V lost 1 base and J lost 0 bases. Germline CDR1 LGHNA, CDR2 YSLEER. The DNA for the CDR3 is TGCGCCAGCAGCCAAGGGGGGGGTAGCGGGAGTGTCTCCTACGAGCAGTACTTC. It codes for CASSQGGGSGSVSYEQYF.

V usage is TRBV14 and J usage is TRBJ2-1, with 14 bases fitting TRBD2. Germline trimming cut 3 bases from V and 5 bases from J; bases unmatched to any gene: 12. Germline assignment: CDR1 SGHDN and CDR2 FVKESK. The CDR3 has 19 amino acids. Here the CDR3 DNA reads TGTGCCAGCAGCCATGAAGTGTCGACTAGCGGGAGGGTCAACAATGAGCAGTTCTTC. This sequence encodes CASSHEVSTSGRVNNEQFF.